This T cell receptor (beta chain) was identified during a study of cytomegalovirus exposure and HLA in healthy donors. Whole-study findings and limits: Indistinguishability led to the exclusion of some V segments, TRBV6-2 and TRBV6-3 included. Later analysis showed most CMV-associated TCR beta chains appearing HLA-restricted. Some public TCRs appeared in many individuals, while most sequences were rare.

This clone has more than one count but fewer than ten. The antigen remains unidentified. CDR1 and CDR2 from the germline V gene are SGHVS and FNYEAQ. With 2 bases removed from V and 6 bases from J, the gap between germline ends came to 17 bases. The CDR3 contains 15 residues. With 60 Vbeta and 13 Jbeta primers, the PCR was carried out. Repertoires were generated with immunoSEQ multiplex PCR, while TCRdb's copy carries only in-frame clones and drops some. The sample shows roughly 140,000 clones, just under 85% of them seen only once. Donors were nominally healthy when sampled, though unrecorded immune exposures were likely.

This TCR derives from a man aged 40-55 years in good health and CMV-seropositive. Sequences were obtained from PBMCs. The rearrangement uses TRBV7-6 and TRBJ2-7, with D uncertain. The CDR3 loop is CASSLSVHPDSEQYF. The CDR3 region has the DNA TGTGCCAGCAGCTTATCAGTACACCCCGACTCCGAGCAGTACTTC.